The entry that follows covers one T cell receptor (beta chain) sequence. The authors' processing: Estimated nucleated cell counts came from reference gene primer amplification. Sequenced by immunoSEQ multiplex PCR; TCRdb stores in-frame clones only, minus some. V, J and clone size were drawn from that table, and D and trimming were deduced from the DNA. The sample lists about 370,000 clones, about 90% seen once, with approximately 3% in the top ten. This record comes from a study of blood T cell repertoires in COVID-19. Background on the study: PBMCs, B-cell-depleted T cells, or T cells provided the cDNA or gDNA that made up the material.

Seattle's enrolled individuals joined amid active infection and were then monitored longitudinally. The TCR originated in a woman in her thirties with COVID-19, enrolled during active disease. Sequenced input: peripheral blood.

CDR3 sequence: CASSQDITGTAYGYTF. In nucleotides, the CDR3 is TGCGCCAGCAGCCAAGATATAACCGGGACAGCGTATGGCTACACCTTC. The V gene is TRBV4-3, the J gene TRBJ1-2, with 7 bases fitting TRBD1. CDR3 length equals 16 residues. Germline loops: CDR1 LGHNA, CDR2 YSLEER. The junction had 9 bases not matched to a gene; V was cut back by 0 bases and J by 5 bases.